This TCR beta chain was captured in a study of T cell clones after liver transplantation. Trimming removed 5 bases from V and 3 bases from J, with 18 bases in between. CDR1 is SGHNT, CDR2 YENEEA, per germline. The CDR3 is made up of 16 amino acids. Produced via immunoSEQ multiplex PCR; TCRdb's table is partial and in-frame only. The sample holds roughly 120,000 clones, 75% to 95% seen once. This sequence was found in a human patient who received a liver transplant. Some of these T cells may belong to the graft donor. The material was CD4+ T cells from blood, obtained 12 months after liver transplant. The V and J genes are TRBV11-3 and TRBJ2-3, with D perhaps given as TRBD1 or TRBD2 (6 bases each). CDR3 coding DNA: TGTGCCAGCAGCAGGGGGGAGAGAAAGAGTACAGATACGCAGTATTTT. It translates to CASSRGERKSTDTQYF.